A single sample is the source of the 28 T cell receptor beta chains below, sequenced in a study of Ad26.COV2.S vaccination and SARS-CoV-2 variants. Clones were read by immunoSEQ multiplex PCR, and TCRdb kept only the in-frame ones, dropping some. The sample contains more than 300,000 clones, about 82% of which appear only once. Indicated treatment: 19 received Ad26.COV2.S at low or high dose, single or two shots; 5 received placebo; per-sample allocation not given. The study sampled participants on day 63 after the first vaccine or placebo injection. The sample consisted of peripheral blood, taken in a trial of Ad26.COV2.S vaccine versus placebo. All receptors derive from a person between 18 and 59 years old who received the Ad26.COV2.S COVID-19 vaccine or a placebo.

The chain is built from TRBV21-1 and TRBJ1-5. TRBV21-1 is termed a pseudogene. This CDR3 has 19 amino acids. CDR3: CASSKTKRFEVSLNQPQHF. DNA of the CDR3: TGTGCCAGCAGCAAAACGAAACGATTTGAGGTCTCACTCAATCAGCCCCAGCATTTT.

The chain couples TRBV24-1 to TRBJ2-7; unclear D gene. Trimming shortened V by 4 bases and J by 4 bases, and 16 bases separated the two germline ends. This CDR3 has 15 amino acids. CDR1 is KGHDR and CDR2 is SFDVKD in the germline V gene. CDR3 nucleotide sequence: TGTGCCACCAGTGACCCACACGGTATTAGGTACGAGCAGTACTTC. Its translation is CATSDPHGIRYEQYF.

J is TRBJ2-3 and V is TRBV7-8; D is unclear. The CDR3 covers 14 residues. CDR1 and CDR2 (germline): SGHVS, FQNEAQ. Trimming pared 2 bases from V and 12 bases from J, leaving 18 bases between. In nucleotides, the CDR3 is TGTGCCAGCAGCTTAATTTCGCCTGAGGTCTTTCAGTATTTT. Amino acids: CASSLISPEVFQYF.

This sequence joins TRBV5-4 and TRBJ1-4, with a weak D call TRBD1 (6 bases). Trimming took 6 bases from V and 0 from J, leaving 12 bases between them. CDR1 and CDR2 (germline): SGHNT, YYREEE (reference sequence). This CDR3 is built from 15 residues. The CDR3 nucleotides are TGTGCCAGCACCCAGGGGACGACAACTAATGAAAAACTGTTTTTT. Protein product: CASTQGTTTNEKLFF. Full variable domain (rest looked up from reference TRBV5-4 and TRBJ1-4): ETGVTQSPTHLIKTRGQQVTLRCSSQSGHNTVSWYQQALGQGPQFIFQYYREEENGRGNFPPRFSGLQFPNYSSELNVNALELDDSALYLCASTQGTTTNEKLFFGSGTQLSVL.

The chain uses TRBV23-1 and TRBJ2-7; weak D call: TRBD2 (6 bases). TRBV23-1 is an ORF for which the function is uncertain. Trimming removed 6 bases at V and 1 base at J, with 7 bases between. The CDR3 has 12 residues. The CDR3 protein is CASRGGSYEQYF. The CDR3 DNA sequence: TGCGCCAGCAGGGGGGGTTCCTACGAGCAGTACTTC.

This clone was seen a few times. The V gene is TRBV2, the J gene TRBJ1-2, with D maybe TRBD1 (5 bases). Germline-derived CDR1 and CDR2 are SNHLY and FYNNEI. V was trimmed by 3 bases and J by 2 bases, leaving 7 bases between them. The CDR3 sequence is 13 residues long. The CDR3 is CASSEEGNYGYTF. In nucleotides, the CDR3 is TGTGCCAGCAGTGAGGAGGGGAACTATGGCTACACCTTC.

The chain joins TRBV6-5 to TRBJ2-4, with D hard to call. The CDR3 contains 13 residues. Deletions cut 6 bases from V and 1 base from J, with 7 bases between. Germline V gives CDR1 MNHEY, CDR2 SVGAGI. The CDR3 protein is CASSPLAKNIQYF. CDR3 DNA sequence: TGTGCCAGCAGCCCCCTCGCCAAAAACATTCAGTACTTC.

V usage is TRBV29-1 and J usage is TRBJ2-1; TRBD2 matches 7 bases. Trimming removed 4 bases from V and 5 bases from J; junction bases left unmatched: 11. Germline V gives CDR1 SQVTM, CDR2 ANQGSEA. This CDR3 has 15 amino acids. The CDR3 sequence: CSVGGGISLDNEQFF. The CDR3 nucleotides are TGCAGCGTTGGGGGGGGGATCTCCCTGGACAATGAGCAGTTCTTC.

The CDR3 region is CASSQSSRGDEQYF. As DNA, the CDR3 is TGTGCCAGCAGTCAGTCCTCCCGGGGGGACGAGCAGTACTTC. The chain has TRBV2 and TRBJ2-7; TRBD2 agrees at 7 bases. The CDR3 loop spans 14 amino acids. Germline V lookup: CDR1 SNHLY, CDR2 FYNNEI. Unmatched junction bases numbered 9, after V lost 5 bases and J lost 5 bases.

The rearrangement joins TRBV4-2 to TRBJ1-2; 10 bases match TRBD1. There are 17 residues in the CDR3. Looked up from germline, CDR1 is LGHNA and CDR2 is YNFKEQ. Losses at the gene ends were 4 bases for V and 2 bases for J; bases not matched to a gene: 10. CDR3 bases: TGTGCCAGCAGCCTCCGGGACAGGGGCGCCAAGAACTATGGCTACACCTTC. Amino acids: CASSLRDRGAKNYGYTF.

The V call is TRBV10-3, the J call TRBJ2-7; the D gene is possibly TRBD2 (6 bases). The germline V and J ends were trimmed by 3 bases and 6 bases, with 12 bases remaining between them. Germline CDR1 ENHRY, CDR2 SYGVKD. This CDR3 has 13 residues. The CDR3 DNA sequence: TGTGCCATCAGTGAACTACTCGGGGGCGAGCAGTACTTC. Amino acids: CAISELLGGEQYF.

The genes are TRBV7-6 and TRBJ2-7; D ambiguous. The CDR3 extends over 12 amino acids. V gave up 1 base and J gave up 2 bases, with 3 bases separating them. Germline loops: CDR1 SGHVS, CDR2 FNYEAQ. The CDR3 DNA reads TGTGCCAGCAGCTTAGATGCCTACGAGCAGTACTTC. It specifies CASSLDAYEQYF.

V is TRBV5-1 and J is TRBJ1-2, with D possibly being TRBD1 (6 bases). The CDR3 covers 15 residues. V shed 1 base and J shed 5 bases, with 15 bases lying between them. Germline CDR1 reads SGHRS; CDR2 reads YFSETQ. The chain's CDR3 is CASSLPGQHRYGYTF. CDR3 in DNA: TGCGCCAGCAGCTTGCCGGGACAACATCGTTATGGCTACACCTTC.

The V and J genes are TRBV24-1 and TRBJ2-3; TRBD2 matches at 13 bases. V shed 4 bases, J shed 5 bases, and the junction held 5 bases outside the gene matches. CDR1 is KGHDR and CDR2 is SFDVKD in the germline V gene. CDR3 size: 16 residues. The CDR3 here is CATSDPLAGGIDTQYF. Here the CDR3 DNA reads TGTGCCACCAGTGACCCACTAGCGGGGGGGATAGATACGCAGTATTTT.

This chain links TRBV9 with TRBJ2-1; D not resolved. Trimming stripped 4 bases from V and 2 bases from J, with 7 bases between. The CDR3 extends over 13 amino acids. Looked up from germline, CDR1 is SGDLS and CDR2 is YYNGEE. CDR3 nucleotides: TGTGCCAGCAGCCCCCGCCCCTACAATGAGCAGTTCTTC. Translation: CASSPRPYNEQFF.

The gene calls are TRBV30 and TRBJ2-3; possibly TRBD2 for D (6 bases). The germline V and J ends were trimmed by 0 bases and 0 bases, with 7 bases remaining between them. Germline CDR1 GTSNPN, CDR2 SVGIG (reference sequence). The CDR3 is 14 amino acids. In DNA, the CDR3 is TGTGCCTGGAGTGTGGCGGGGAGCACAGATACGCAGTATTTT. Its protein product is CAWSVAGSTDTQYF.

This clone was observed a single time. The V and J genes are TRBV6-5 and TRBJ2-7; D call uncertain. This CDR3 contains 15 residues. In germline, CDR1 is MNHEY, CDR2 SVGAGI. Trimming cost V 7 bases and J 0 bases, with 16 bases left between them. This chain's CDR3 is CASTRVFESSYEQYF. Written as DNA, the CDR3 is TGTGCCAGCACAAGGGTCTTCGAGAGCTCCTACGAGCAGTACTTC.

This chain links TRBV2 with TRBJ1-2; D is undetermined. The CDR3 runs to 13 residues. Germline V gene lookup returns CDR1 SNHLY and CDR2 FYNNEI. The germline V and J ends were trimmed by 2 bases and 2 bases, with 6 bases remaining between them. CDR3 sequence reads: CASSERGNYGYTF. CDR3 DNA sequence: TGTGCCAGCAGTGAACGAGGGAACTATGGCTACACCTTC.

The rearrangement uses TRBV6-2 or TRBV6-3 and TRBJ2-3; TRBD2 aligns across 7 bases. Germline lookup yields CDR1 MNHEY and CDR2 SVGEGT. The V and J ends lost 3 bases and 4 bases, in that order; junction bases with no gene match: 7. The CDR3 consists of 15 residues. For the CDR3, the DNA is TGTGCCAGCAGTTATAGGAGACTAGCATCAGATACGCAGTATTTT. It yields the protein CASSYRRLASDTQYF.

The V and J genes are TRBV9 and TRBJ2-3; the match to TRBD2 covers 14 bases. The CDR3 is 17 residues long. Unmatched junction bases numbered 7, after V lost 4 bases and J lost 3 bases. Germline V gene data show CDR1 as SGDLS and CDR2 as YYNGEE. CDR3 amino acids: CASSIGTSGGLTDTQYF. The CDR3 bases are TGTGCCAGCAGCATAGGGACTAGCGGGGGACTAACAGATACGCAGTATTTT.

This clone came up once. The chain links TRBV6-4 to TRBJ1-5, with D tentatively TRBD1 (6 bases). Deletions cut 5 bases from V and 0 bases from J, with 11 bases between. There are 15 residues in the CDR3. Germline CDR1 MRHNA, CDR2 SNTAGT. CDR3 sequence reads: CASSMDSSSNQPQHF. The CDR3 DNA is TGTGCCAGCAGTATGGACAGCTCTAGCAATCAGCCCCAGCATTTT.

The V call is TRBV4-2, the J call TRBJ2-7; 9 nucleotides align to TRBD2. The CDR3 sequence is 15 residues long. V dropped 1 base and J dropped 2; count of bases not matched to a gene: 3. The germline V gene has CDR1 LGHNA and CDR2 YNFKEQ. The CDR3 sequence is CASSQASGVTYEQYF. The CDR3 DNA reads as TGTGCCAGCAGCCAAGCTAGCGGGGTAACCTACGAGCAGTACTTC.

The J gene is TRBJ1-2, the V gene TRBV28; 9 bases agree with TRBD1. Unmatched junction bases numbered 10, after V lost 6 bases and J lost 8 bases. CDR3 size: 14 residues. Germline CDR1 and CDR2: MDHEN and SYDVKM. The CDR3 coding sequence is TGTGCCAGCAGGATAACGGGACAGGGAACCGGCTACACCTTC. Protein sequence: CASRITGQGTGYTF.

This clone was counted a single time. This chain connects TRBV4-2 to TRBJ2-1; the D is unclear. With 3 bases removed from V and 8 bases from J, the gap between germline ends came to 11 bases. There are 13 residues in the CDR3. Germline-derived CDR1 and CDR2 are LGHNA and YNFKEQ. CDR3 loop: CASSHEIVDEQFF. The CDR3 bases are TGTGCCAGCAGCCACGAGATCGTGGATGAGCAGTTCTTC.

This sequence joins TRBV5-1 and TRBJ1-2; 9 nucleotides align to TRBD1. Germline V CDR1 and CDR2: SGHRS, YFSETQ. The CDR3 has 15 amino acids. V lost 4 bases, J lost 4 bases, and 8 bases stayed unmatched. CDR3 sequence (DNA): TGCGCCAGCAGCCCCCAAACAGGGGGCGTCTATGGCTACACCTTC. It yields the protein CASSPQTGGVYGYTF.

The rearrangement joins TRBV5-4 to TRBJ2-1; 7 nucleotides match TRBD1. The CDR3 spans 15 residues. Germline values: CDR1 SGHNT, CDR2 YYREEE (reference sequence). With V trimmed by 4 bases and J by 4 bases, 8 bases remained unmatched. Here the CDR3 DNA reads TGTGCCAGCAGCACATCCGGGACAGCGTACAATGAGCAGTTCTTC. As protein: CASSTSGTAYNEQFF.

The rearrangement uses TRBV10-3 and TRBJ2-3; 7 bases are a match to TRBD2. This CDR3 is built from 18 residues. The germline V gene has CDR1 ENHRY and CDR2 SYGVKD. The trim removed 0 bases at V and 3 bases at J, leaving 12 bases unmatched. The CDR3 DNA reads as TGTGCCATCAGTGAGTCGAACGGTCGGGGGGATAGGACAGATACGCAGTATTTT. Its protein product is CAISESNGRGDRTDTQYF.

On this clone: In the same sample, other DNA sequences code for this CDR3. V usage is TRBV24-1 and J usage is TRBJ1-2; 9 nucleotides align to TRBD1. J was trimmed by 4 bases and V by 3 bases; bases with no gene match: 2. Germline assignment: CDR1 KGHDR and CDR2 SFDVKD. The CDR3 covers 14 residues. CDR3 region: CATSDRTGAYGYTF. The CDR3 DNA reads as TGTGCCACCAGTGATCGGACAGGGGCCTATGGCTACACCTTC.